Sequencing of this TCR beta chain was carried out in a study of T cell responses to AZD1222 COVID-19 vaccine. Study-level results: Donors were chiefly white British, with a greater number of females, and clonal diversity was perhaps underestimated.

With respect to this clone: Antigen unknown.

The CDR3 runs to 15 residues. The V gene lost 5 bases and the J gene lost 3 bases, with 13 bases spanning the gap. CDR1 is LGHDT and CDR2 is YNNKEL in the germline V gene (reference sequence). Clones were sequenced by immunoSEQ multiplex PCR, and TCRdb holds only the in-frame ones, with some missing. The sample has 140,000 or so clones; 75% to 90% are singletons. The origin of this receptor is an adult in good health. Sequencing used peripheral blood, obtained on day 0 of AZD1222 vaccination. V and J are TRBV3-1 (or the pseudogene TRBV3-2) and TRBJ2-2; either TRBD1 or TRBD2 may supply D (5 bases each). CDR3 region: CASSYRDGYTGELFF. CDR3 nucleotides: TGTGCCAGCAGCTACCGGGACGGTTACACCGGGGAGCTGTTTTTT.